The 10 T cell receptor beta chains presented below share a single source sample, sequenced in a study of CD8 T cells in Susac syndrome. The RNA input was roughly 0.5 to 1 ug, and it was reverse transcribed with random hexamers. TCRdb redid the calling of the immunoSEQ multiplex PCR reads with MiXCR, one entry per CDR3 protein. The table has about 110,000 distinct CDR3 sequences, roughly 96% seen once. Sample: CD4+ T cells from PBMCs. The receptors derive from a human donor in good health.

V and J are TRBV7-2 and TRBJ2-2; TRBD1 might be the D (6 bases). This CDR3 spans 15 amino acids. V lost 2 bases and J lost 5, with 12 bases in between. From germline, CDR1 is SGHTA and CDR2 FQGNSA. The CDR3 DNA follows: TGTGCCAGCAGCTTAACGGGACAAAAGACCGGGGAGCTGTTTTTT. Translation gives CASSLTGQKTGELFF.

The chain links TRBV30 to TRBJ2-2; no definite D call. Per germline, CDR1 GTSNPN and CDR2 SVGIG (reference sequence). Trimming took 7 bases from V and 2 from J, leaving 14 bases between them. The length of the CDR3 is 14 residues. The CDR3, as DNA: TGTGCCTACACCCCCAGGCCCAACACCGGGGAGCTGTTTTTT. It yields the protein CAYTPRPNTGELFF.

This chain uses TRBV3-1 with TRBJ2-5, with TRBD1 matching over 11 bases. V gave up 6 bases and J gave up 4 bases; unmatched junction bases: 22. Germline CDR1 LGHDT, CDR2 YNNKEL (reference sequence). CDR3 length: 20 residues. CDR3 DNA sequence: TGTGCCAGCAGTTTAGTTTTGAGCGGGACAGGGGGGACGGGAGGAGAGACCCAGTACTTC. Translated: CASSLVLSGTGGTGGETQYF.

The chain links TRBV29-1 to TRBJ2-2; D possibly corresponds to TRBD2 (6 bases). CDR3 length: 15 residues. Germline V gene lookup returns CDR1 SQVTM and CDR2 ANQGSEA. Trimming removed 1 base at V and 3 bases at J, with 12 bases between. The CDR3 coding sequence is TGCAGCGTTGAAGCGCGGGGTCGGGACACCGGGGAGCTGTTTTTT. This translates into CSVEARGRDTGELFF.

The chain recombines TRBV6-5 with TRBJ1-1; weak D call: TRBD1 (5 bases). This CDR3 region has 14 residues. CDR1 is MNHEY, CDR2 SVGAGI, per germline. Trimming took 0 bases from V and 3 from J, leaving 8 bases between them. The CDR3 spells CASSYSAGHTEAFF. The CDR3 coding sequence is TGTGCCAGCAGTTACTCCGCAGGGCACACTGAAGCTTTCTTT.

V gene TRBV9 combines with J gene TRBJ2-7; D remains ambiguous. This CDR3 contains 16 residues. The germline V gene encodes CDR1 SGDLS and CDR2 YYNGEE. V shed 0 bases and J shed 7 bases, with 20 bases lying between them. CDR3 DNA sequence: TGTGCCAGCAGCGTAGAGGCGTCATCGGTAGCTTGGGAGCAGTACTTC. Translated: CASSVEASSVAWEQYF.

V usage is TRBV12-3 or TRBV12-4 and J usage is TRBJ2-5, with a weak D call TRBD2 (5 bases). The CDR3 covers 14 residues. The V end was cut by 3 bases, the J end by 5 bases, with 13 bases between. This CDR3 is CASSFRGHEETQYF. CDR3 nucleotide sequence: TGTGCCAGCAGTTTTAGAGGGCACGAGGAGACCCAGTACTTC.

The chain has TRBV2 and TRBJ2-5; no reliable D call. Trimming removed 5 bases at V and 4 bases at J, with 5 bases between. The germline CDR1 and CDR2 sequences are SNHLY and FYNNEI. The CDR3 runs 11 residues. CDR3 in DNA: TGTGCCAGCAGTACCGGAGAGACCCAGTACTTC. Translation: CASSTGETQYF.

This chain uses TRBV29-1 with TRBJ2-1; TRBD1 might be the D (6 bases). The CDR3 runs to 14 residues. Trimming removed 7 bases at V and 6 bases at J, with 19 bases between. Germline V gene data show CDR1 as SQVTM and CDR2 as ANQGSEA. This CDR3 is CSAATGLSLNEQFF. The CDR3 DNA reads TGCAGCGCCGCGACAGGCCTCTCCCTCAATGAGCAGTTCTTC.

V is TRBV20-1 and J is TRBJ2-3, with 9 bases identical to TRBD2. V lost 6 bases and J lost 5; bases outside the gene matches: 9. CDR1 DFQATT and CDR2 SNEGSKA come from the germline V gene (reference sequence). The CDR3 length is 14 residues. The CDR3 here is CSASPGLAGDTQYF. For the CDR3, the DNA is TGCAGTGCATCCCCGGGACTAGCTGGAGATACGCAGTATTTT.